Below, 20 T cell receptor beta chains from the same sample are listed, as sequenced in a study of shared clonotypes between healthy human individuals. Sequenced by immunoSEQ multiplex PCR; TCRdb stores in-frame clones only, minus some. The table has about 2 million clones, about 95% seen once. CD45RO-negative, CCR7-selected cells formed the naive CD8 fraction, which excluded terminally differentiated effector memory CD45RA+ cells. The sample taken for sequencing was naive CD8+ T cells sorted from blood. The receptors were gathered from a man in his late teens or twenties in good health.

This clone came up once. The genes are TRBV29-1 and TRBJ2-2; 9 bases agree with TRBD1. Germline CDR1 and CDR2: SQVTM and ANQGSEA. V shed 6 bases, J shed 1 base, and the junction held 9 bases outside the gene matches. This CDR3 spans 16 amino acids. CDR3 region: CSVLLGGQGNTGELFF. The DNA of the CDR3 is TGCAGCGTCCTACTGGGGGGACAGGGGAACACCGGGGAGCTGTTTTTT.

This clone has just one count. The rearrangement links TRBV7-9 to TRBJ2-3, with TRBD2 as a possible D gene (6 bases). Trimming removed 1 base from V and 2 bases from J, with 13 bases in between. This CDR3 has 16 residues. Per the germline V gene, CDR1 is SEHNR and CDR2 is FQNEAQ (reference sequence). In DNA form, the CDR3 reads TGTGCCAGCAGCTTAGTTGCTAGCGAGGACACAGATACGCAGTATTTT. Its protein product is CASSLVASEDTDTQYF. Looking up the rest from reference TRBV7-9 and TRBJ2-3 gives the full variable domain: DTGVSQNPRHKITKRGQNVTFRCDPISEHNRLYWYRQTLGQGPEFLTYFQNEAQLEKSRLLSDRFSAERPKGSFSTLEIQRTEQGDSAMYLCASSLVASEDTDTQYFGPGTRLTVL.

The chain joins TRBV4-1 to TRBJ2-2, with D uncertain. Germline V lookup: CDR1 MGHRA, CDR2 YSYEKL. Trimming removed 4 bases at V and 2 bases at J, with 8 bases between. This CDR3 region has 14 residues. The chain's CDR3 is CASSPIPNTGELFF. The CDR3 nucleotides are TGCGCCAGCAGCCCTATTCCCAACACCGGGGAGCTGTTTTTT.

CDR3 region: CASSQAGGHEQYF. CDR3 nucleotides: TGCGCCAGCAGCCAAGCGGGGGGCCACGAGCAGTACTTC. The chain couples TRBV4-1 to TRBJ2-7; D is possibly TRBD2 (7 bases). V shed 1 base and J shed 5 bases, with 9 bases lying between them. This CDR3 spans 13 amino acids. CDR1 and CDR2 (germline): MGHRA, YSYEKL.

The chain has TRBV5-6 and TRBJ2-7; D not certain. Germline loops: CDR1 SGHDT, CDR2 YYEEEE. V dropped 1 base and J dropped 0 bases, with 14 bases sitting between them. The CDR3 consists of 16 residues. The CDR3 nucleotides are TGTGCCAGCAGCTTGTCTCTAGGCACCTTCTCCTACGAGCAGTACTTC. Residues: CASSLSLGTFSYEQYF.

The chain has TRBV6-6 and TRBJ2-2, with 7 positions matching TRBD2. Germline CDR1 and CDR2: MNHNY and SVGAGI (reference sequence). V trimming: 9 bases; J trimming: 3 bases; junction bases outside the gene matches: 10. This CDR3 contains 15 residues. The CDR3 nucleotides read TGTGCCAGTGGTGGGCGGGAGTTAGACACCGGGGAGCTGTTTTTT. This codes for CASGGRELDTGELFF.

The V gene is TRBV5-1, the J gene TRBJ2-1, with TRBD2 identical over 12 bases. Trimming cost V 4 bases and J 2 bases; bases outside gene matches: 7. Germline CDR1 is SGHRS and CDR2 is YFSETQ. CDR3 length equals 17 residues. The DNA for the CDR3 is TGCGCCAGCAGCCCGGGACTAGCGGGCGCCGCCTACAATGAGCAGTTCTTC. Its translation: CASSPGLAGAAYNEQFF.

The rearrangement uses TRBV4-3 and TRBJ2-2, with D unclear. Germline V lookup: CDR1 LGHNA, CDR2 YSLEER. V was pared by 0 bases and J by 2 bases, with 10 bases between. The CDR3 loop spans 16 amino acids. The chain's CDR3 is CASSQDVTINTGELFF. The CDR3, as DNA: TGCGCCAGCAGCCAAGATGTTACTATTAACACCGGGGAGCTGTTTTTT.

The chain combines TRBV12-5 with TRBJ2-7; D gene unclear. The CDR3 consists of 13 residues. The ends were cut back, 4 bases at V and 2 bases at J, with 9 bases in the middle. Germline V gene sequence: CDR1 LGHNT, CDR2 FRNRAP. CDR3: CASGYSLTYEQYF. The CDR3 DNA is TGTGCTAGTGGTTACAGTCTCACCTACGAGCAGTACTTC.

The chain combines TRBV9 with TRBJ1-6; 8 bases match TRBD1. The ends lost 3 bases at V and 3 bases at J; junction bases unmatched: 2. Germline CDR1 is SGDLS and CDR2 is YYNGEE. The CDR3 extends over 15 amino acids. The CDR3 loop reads CASSDGTGYNSPLHF. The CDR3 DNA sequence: TGTGCCAGCAGCGACGGGACAGGCTATAATTCACCCCTCCACTTT.

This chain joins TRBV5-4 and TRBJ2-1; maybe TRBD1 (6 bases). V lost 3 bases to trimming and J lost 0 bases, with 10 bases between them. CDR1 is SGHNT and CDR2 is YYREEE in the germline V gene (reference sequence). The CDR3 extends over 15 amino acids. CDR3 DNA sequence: TGTGCCAGCAGCTCCCGGGACATCTCCTACAATGAGCAGTTCTTC. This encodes CASSSRDISYNEQFF.

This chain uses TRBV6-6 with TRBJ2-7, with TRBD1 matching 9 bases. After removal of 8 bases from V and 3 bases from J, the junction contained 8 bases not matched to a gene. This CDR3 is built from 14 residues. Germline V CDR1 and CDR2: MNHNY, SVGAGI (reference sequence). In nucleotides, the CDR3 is TGTGCCAGCGGCAGGACAGGGGACTACTACGAGCAGTACTTC. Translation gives CASGRTGDYYEQYF.

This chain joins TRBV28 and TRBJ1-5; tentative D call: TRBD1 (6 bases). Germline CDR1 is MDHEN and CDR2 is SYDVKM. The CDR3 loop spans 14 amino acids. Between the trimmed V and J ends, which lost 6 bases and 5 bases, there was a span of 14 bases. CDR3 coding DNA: TGTGCCAGCAGGTCTTCGAGGGGGGATCAGCCCCAGCATTTT. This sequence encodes CASRSSRGDQPQHF. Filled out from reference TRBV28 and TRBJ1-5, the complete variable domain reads DVKVTQSSRYLVKRTGEKVFLECVQDMDHENMFWYRQDPGLGLRLIYFSYDVKMKEKGDIPEGYSVSREKKERFSLILESASTNQTSMYLCASRSSRGDQPQHFGDGTRLSIL.

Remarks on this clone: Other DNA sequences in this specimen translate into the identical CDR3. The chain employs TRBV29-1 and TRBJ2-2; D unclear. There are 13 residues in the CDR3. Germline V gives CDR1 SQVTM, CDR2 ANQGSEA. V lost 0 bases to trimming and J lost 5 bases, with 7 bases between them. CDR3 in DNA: TGCAGCGTTGAAGATCTGGGGACCGGGGAGCTGTTTTTT. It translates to CSVEDLGTGELFF.

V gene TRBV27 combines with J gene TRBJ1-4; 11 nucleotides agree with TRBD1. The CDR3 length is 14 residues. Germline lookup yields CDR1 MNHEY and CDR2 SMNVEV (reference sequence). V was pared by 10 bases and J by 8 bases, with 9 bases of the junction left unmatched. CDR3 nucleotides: TGTGCCACCAAAACCGGGACAGGGGGGGAAAAACTGTTTTTT. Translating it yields CATKTGTGGEKLFF.

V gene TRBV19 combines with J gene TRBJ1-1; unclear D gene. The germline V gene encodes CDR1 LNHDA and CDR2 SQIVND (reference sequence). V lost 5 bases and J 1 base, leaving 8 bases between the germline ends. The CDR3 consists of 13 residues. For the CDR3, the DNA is TGTGCCAGTAGTGCCTCAGAGAACACTGAAGCTTTCTTT. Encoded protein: CASSASENTEAFF.

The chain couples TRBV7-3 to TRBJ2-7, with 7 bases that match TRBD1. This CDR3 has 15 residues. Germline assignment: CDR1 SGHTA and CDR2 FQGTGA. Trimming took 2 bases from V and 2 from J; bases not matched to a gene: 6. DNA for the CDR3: TGTGCCAGCAGCTTAGAGGCAGGGGGAACCTACGAGCAGTACTTC. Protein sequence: CASSLEAGGTYEQYF.

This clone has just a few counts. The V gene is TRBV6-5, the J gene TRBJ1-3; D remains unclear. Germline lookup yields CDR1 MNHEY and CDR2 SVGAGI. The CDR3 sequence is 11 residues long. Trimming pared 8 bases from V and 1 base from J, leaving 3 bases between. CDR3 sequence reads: CASGSGNTIYF. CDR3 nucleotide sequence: TGTGCCAGCGGATCTGGAAACACCATATATTTT.

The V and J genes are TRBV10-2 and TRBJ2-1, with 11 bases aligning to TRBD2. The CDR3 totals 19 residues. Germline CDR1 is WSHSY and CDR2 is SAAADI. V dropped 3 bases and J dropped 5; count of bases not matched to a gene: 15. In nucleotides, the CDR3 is TGCGCCAGCAGTGAATGGGGAGTTAAGACTAGCGGGGCGGACAATGAGCAGTTCTTC. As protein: CASSEWGVKTSGADNEQFF.

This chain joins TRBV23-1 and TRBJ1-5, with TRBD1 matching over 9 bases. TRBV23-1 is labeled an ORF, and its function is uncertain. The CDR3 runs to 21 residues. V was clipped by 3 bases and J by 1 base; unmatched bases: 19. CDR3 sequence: CASSHRLRTGDLEWSNQPQHF. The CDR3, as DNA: TGCGCCAGCAGTCACCGTTTAAGGACAGGGGACTTAGAGTGGAGCAATCAGCCCCAGCATTTT.